The clone carrying this T cell receptor beta chain was recorded at least ten times. The antigen is not known. This entry belongs to a study of regulatory T cells in long-lasting Graves disease. Study observations and caveats: Possibly, accuracy suffered from the small sample size.

Sample time point: persistent/refractory GD, antithyroid drugs over 5 years with positive TRAb. From RNA extracted from PBMCs, the TCR library was made. The CDR3 is 14 residues long. The V gene end was trimmed by 2 bases and the J gene end by 6 bases; junction bases not matched to a gene: 5. Per the germline V gene, CDR1 is MNHEY and CDR2 is SVGAGI. Both iRepertoire HTBI primers and Arm-PCR of CDR3 regions were used to build the TCR beta libraries. One entry per CDR3 protein results from TCRdb running MiXCR on the multiplex PCR reads. The sample has about 470,000 distinct CDR3 sequences; about a fifth are singletons.

Sequencing used peripheral blood mononuclear cells (PBMCs), obtained when the disease was refractory, from a patient treated with antithyroid drugs. This TCR was recovered from a female donor with Graves disease. The chain uses TRBV6-5 and TRBJ1-2, with 8 bases matching TRBD1. CDR3 sequence (DNA): TGTGCCAGCAGTTACAACAGGGGGGCCGATGGCTACACCTTC. It yields the protein CASSYNRGADGYTF.